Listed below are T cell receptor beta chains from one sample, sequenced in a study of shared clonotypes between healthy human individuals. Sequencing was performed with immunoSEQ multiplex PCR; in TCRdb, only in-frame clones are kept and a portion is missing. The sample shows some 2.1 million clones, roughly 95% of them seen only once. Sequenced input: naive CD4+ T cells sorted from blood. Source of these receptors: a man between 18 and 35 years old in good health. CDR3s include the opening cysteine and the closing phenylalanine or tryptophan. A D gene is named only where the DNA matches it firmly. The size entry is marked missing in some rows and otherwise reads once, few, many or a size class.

TGTGCCAGCAGCCACGAGAAGGTGGATGGCTACACCTTC | CASSHEKVDGYTF | TRBV4-2 | . | TRBJ1-2 | .
TGTGCCAGCAGTGAACAGGGTTATGAAGAGCAGTACTTC | CASSEQGYEEQYF | TRBV6-1 | . | TRBJ2-7 | .
TGTGCCAGCAGCTACCAGACTAGCCCTTGGACAGATACGCAGTATTTT | CASSYQTSPWTDTQYF | TRBV5-6 | . | TRBJ2-3 | TRBD2
TGCGCCAGCAGCAAGGGGACTAGCGGGAGCGCCTACGAGCAGTACTTC | CASSKGTSGSAYEQYF | TRBV5-1 | . | TRBJ2-7 | TRBD2
TGTGCCAGCAGCTCCCGACCCACTGGGGTTTACAATGAGCAGTTCTTC | CASSSRPTGVYNEQFF | TRBV7-9 | few | TRBJ2-1 | .
TGTGCCATTTCGAGGGGGAGGAGCCAAGAGACCCAGTACTTC | CAISRGRSQETQYF | TRBV6-1 | . | TRBJ2-5 | .
TGTGCCTGGACGACAGGCTGGGATGAAAAACTGTTTTTT | CAWTTGWDEKLFF | TRBV30 | . | TRBJ1-4 | .
TGTGCCAGCAGCCCAGGACAGTACACTGAAGCTTTCTTT | CASSPGQYTEAFF | TRBV16 | . | TRBJ1-1 | .
TGTGCCAGCAGTTTCTGGGCCCTTTATAGCAATCAGCCCCAGCATTTT | CASSFWALYSNQPQHF | TRBV28 | . | TRBJ1-5 | .
TGTGCCAGCACCGACTCAACCGGGACAGCCTATGGCTACACCTTC | CASTDSTGTAYGYTF | TRBV6-5 | . | TRBJ1-2 | TRBD1
TGTGCCAGCAGTTGCTCGGCTAGCGGGAGCCCGAACAATGAGCAGTTCTTC | CASSCSASGSPNNEQFF | TRBV6-9 | . | TRBJ2-1 | TRBD2
TGTGCCGGATCGAGTAGCGGGACCGTGGGGTACGAGCAGTACTTC | CAGSSSGTVGYEQYF | TRBV5-3 | . | TRBJ2-7 | TRBD2